Listed below are T cell receptor beta chains from one sample, sequenced in a study of T cells after posttransplantation cyclophosphamide. Sequenced by immunoSEQ multiplex PCR; TCRdb stores in-frame clones only, minus some. This table holds 8,500 to 10,000 clones, roughly 98% found once. The sample was naive CD4+ T cells sorted from PBMCs. These receptors were taken from a woman aged 60-70 years in good health, CMV-negative, and a related stem cell transplant donor. CDR3s include the opening cysteine and the closing phenylalanine or tryptophan. Each record gives: V gene, J gene, clone size, D gene, CDR3 DNA, CDR3 protein. D genes are given only for firm matches. Clone sizes are given selectively: once, few, many, or a class where the clone is expanded.

V gene: TRBV5-4; J gene: TRBJ2-7; clone size: few; D gene: TRBD1; CDR3 DNA: TGTGCCAGCAGCCGGGACAGGGTTTCCTACGAGCAGTACTTC; CDR3 protein: CASSRDRVSYEQYF
V gene: TRBV14; J gene: TRBJ2-5; clone size: once; D gene: TRBD2; CDR3 DNA: TGTGCCAGCAGCCAAGGAGGGCTAGCGGGAGGCTGGCAAGAGACCCAGTACTTC; CDR3 protein: CASSQGGLAGGWQETQYF
V gene: TRBV19; J gene: TRBJ2-3; clone size: NA; D gene: TRBD2; CDR3 DNA: TGTGCCAGTAGACAGCGGGGGGGGGTGGATACGCAGTATTTT; CDR3 protein: CASRQRGGVDTQYF
V gene: TRBV7-2; J gene: TRBJ1-6; clone size: NA; D gene: NA; CDR3 DNA: TGTGCCAGCAGCCCCCCGGTTCTTAATTCACCCCTCCACTTT; CDR3 protein: CASSPPVLNSPLHF
V gene: TRBV2; J gene: TRBJ2-1; clone size: NA; D gene: NA; CDR3 DNA: TGTGCCAGCACAGTCTACAATGAGCAGTTCTTC; CDR3 protein: CASTVYNEQFF
V gene: TRBV7-6; J gene: TRBJ2-2; clone size: NA; D gene: NA; CDR3 DNA: TGTGCCAGCAGCTTAGTCCGAGTCGACACCGGGGAGCTGTTTTTT; CDR3 protein: CASSLVRVDTGELFF
V gene: TRBV18; J gene: TRBJ1-4; clone size: NA; D gene: TRBD1; CDR3 DNA: TGTGCCAGCTCACCAGAGACAGGGGGCTCTGAAAAACTGTTTTTT; CDR3 protein: CASSPETGGSEKLFF
V gene: TRBV6-1; J gene: TRBJ1-5; clone size: NA; D gene: TRBD1; CDR3 DNA: TGTGCCAGCAGTGGCCTACAGGGGGCCCTCAGTCAGCCCCAGCATTTT; CDR3 protein: CASSGLQGALSQPQHF
V gene: TRBV5-1; J gene: TRBJ2-5; clone size: NA; D gene: NA; CDR3 DNA: TGCGCCAGCAGCTTGGAAGGTGGGGCAGGGAGGGAGACCCAGTACTTC; CDR3 protein: CASSLEGGAGRETQYF
V gene: TRBV5-4; J gene: TRBJ2-5; clone size: NA; D gene: TRBD1; CDR3 DNA: TGTGCCAGCAGCTTGGCCGGGACAGGGAAAGAGACCCAGTACTTC; CDR3 protein: CASSLAGTGKETQYF
V gene: TRBV10-3; J gene: TRBJ1-2; clone size: once; D gene: TRBD1; CDR3 DNA: TGTGCCACCGGGATCAGACAGGGGAGCTATGGCTACACCTTC; CDR3 protein: CATGIRQGSYGYTF
V gene: TRBV7-9; J gene: TRBJ2-3; clone size: NA; D gene: TRBD2; CDR3 DNA: TGTGCCAGCAGCTTCGGGAGGAGCGCAGATACGCAGTATTTT; CDR3 protein: CASSFGRSADTQYF
V gene: TRBV19; J gene: TRBJ2-2; clone size: NA; D gene: NA; CDR3 DNA: TGTGCCAGTCACACAGGAAACACCGGGGAGCTGTTTTTT; CDR3 protein: CASHTGNTGELFF
V gene: TRBV30; J gene: TRBJ2-1; clone size: NA; D gene: TRBD2; CDR3 DNA: TGTGCCTGGAGTGTAACTAGCGGTAATGAGCAGTTCTTC; CDR3 protein: CAWSVTSGNEQFF
V gene: TRBV2; J gene: TRBJ2-3; clone size: NA; D gene: TRBD2; CDR3 DNA: TGTGCCAGCAGCCTACTAGCGGGAGGGCCCACAGATACGCAGTATTTT; CDR3 protein: CASSLLAGGPTDTQYF
V gene: TRBV14; J gene: TRBJ1-1; clone size: NA; D gene: TRBD1; CDR3 DNA: TGTGCCAGCAGCCAAAGGACAGGGGGCGTCGCTGAAGCTTTCTTT; CDR3 protein: CASSQRTGGVAEAFF